This T cell receptor beta chain is from a study of cytomegalovirus exposure and HLA in healthy donors. A multiplex PCR was run with 60 Vbeta primers and 13 Jbeta primers. Generated by immunoSEQ multiplex PCR, the TCRdb table keeps only in-frame clones and is missing some. The table shows 150,000 to 200,000 clones, with around 78% occurring only once. In this sample, this clone turned up once. What it binds is unknown. Overall study findings and caveats: Accurate prediction of HLA-A and HLA-B alleles (for most subjects) was reportedly achieved from TCR beta sequences. An assumption of roughly uniform sequencing depth across donors underlay the presence/absence analyses.

Among the donors, all were healthy bone marrow donors. The germline V and J ends were trimmed by 2 bases and 1 base, with 8 bases remaining between them. The CDR3 runs to 14 residues. CDR1 is SGHRS, CDR2 YFSETQ, per germline. Sample: PBMCs. The chain employs TRBV5-1 and TRBJ2-3; maybe TRBD2 (6 bases). This clonotype was obtained from a woman aged 45-65 years in good health and CMV-seropositive. The CDR3 sequence is CASSFWGGTDTQYF. In nucleotides, the CDR3 is TGCGCCAGCAGCTTCTGGGGGGGCACAGATACGCAGTATTTT.